This T cell receptor beta chain was found in a study of cytomegalovirus exposure and HLA in healthy donors. Primers included in the PCR were 60 Vbeta and 13 Jbeta primers. The repertoire was sequenced with immunoSEQ multiplex PCR; TCRdb's copy has only in-frame clones and lacks some. The table shows some 140,000 clones, with roughly four fifths occurring only once. The germline V and J ends were trimmed by 5 bases and 0 bases, with 8 bases remaining between them. The CDR3 totals 13 residues. The V gene's germline CDR1 is SGHTA and CDR2 FQGNSA. J is TRBJ2-7 and V is TRBV7-2, with D perhaps matching TRBD1 (6 bases). Sequenced: PBMCs. The receptor was isolated from a woman aged 50 to 60 in good health and CMV-seropositive. In nucleotides, the CDR3 is TGTGCCAGCAGCACAGGGCCCTCCTACGAGCAGTACTTC. It encodes CASSTGPSYEQYF.